A selection of T cell receptor beta chains follows, all from one sample in a study of early T cells in non-severe SARS-CoV-2 infection. TCRdb processed the 5' RACE reads anew with MiXCR; each CDR3 protein has one entry. The sample yields tens of thousands of distinct CDR3 sequences, about 6% seen once. The sequencing used whole blood, collected at baseline. The receptors shown here come from an adult who was a healthcare worker with PCR-confirmed SARS-CoV-2 infection or an uninfected control (not recorded which). CDR3s include the opening cysteine and the closing phenylalanine or tryptophan. Size values are once, few and many counts, or a class for expanded clones, and some rows have none.

V	size	J	CDR3
TRBV7-6	many	TRBJ2-7	CASSPIGTGTYEQYF
TRBV5-1	many	TRBJ2-1	CASSLAPGLGVNEQFF
TRBV5-1	-	TRBJ1-1	CASSPGDRENTEAFF
TRBV6-1	-	TRBJ2-1	CASRKLAGGTGNEQFF
TRBV6-6	-	TRBJ2-7	CASSLGTGPYEQYF
TRBV7-8	many	TRBJ2-7	CASSLAGQGGSYEQYF
TRBV25-1	many	TRBJ1-2	CASSRGQGWNYGYTF
TRBV6-5	many	TRBJ2-3	CASSSTGGDTDTQYF
TRBV30	-	TRBJ1-4	CAWGDGGSNEKLFF
TRBV2	many	TRBJ2-6	CASRTASAGANVLTF
TRBV5-1	few	TRBJ2-2	CASSLKGTATGELFF
TRBV7-2	many	TRBJ2-3	CASSSRLAGPTDTQYF
TRBV29-1	few	TRBJ1-5	CSVADRAQPQHF
TRBV6-4	-	TRBJ1-1	CASRPYGGDITEAFF
TRBV18	many	TRBJ2-7	CASSHRDAPYEQYF
TRBV6-2/TRBV6-3	many	TRBJ1-2	CASSYGGGYTF